The 3 T cell receptor beta chains in this list originate from one sample, sequenced in a study of shared clonotypes between healthy human individuals. CD45RO negativity and positive selection for CCR7 defined naive CD8 cells, a population that excluded terminally differentiated effector memory CD45RA+ cells. Method: immunoSEQ multiplex PCR; TCRdb's copy keeps in-frame clones and lacks some. The sample holds millions of clones, 85% to 95% seen once. The material sequenced was naive CD8+ T cells sorted from blood. The receptors were gathered from a man aged 18 to 35 in good health.

As to this clone: Within the sample, other DNA sequences also encode this same CDR3. This chain connects TRBV4-1 to TRBJ2-3; no definite D call. V lost 2 bases and J 1 base, leaving 4 bases between the germline ends. Germline lookup yields CDR1 MGHRA and CDR2 YSYEKL. The CDR3 consists of 13 residues. The CDR3 here is CASSQRGTDTQYF. CDR3 in DNA: TGCGCCAGCAGCCAACGGGGCACAGATACGCAGTATTTT.

Comments on this clone: Other nucleotide sequences in the sample specify the same CDR3. The CDR3 region is CASSLVGGSNQPQHF. DNA of the CDR3: TGTGCCAGCAGCTTAGTGGGAGGAAGCAATCAGCCCCAGCATTTT. This chain connects TRBV7-9 to TRBJ1-5; D is unresolved. CDR3 length equals 15 residues. V lost 1 base, J lost 1 base, and 8 bases lay in between. CDR1 is SEHNR, CDR2 FQNEAQ, per germline (reference sequence).

The CDR3 nucleotides read TGTGCCAGCAGCGTAGGGGTCGGCGGGAGCACAGATACGCAGTATTTT. This translates into CASSVGVGGSTDTQYF. The chain carries TRBV9 and TRBJ2-3; D is perhaps TRBD2 (5 bases). Per germline, CDR1 SGDLS and CDR2 YYNGEE. V lost 0 bases and J 0 bases, leaving 11 bases between the germline ends. This CDR3 region has 16 residues.